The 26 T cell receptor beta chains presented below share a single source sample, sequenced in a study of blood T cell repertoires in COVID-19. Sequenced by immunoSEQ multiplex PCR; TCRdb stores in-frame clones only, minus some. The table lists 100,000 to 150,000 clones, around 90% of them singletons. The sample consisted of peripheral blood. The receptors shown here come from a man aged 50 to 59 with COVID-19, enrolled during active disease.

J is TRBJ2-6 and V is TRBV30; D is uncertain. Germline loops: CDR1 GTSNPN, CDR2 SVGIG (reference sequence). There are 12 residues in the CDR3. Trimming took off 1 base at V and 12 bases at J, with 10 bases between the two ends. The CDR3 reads CAWSAWAPVLTF. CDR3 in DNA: TGTGCCTGGAGTGCCTGGGCTCCCGTCCTGACTTTC. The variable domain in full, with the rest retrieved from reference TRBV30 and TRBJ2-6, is SQTIHQWPATLVQPVGSPLSLECTVEGTSNPNLYWYRQAAGRGLQLLFYSVGIGQISSEVPQNLSASRPQDRQFILSSKKLLLSDSGFYLCAWSAWAPVLTFGAGSRLTVL.

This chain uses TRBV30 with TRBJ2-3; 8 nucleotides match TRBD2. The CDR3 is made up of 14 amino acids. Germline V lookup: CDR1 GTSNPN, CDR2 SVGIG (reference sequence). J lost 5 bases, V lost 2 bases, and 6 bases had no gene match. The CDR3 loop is CAWSTSGSGDTQYF. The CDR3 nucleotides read TGTGCCTGGAGTACTAGCGGAAGTGGAGATACGCAGTATTTT.

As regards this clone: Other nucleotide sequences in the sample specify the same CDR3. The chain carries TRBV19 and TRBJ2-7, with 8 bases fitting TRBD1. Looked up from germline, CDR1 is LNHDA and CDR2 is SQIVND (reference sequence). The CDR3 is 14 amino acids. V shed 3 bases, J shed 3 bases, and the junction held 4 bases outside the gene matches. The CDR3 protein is CASSIGTGVYEQYF. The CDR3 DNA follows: TGTGCCAGTAGTATCGGGACAGGCGTCTACGAGCAGTACTTC.

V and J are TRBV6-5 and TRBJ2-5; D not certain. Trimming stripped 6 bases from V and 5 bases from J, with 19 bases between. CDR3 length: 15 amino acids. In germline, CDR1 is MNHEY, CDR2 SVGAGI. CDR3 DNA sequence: TGTGCCAGCAGACCGCTTAGGAAAGAGGCCGAGACCCAGTACTTC. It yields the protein CASRPLRKEAETQYF.

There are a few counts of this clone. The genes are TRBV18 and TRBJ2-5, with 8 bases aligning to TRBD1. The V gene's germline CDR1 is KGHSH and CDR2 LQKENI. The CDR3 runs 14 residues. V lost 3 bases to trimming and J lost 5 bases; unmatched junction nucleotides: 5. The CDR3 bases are TGTGCCAGCTCACCTGCAGGGGGCGGCGAGACCCAGTACTTC. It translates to CASSPAGGGETQYF.

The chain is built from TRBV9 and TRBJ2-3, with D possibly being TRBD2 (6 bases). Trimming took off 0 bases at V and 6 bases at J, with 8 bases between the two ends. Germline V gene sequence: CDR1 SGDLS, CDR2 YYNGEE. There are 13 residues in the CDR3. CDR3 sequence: CASSVGLGDTQYF. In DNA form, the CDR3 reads TGTGCCAGCAGCGTAGGACTAGGGGATACGCAGTATTTT.

CDR3 DNA: TGCGCCAGCAGTCGTCAGGGGGGAACTGAAGCTTTCTTT. Encoded protein: CASSRQGGTEAFF. The chain joins TRBV4-1 to TRBJ1-1; 7 bases agree with TRBD1. CDR3 length: 13 amino acids. Trimming took 6 bases from V and 5 from J; bases not matched to a gene: 6. Germline CDR1 is MGHRA and CDR2 is YSYEKL.

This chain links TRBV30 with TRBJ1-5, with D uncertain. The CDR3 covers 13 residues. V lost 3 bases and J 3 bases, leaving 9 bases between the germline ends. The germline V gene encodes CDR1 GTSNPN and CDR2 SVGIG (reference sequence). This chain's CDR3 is CAWSTGNNQPQHF. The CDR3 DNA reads TGTGCCTGGAGCACCGGGAACAATCAGCCCCAGCATTTT. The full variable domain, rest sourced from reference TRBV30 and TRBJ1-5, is SQTIHQWPATLVQPVGSPLSLECTVEGTSNPNLYWYRQAAGRGLQLLFYSVGIGQISSEVPQNLSASRPQDRQFILSSKKLLLSDSGFYLCAWSTGNNQPQHFGDGTRLSIL.

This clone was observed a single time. The CDR3, as DNA: TGTGCCAGCAGCTTCCTTGGGCAGGGCTTTGGCTACACCTTC. This gives the protein CASSFLGQGFGYTF. This chain joins TRBV6-2 or TRBV6-3 and TRBJ1-2, with a weak D call TRBD1 (5 bases). Germline V gene data show CDR1 as MNHEY and CDR2 as SVGEGT. This CDR3 contains 14 residues. V lost 6 bases and J 7 bases, leaving 18 bases between the germline ends.

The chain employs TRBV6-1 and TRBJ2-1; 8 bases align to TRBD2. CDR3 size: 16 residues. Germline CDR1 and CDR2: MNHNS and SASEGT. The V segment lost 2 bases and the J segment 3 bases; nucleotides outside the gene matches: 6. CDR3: CASSERLAGLYNEQFF. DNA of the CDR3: TGTGCCAGCAGTGAAAGGTTAGCGGGGCTCTACAATGAGCAGTTCTTC.

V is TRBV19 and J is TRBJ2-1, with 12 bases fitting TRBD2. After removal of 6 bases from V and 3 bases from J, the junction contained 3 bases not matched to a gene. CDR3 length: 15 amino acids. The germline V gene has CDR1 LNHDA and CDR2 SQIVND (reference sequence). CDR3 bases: TGTGCCAGTAGCCGGACTAGCGGGATCTACAATGAGCAGTTCTTC. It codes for CASSRTSGIYNEQFF.

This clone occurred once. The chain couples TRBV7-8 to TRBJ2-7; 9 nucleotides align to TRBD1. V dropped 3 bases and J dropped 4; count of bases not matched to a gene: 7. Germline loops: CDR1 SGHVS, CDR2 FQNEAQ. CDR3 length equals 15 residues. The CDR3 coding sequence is TGTGCCAGCAGCTTTAGCGACAGGGGGGTTTACGAGCAGTACTTC. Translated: CASSFSDRGVYEQYF.

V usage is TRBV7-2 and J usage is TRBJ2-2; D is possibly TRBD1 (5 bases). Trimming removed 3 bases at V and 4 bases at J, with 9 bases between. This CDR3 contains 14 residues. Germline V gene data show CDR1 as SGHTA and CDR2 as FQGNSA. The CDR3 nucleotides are TGTGCCAGCAGCTTGACAGTCGGCACCGGGGAGCTGTTTTTT. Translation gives CASSLTVGTGELFF.

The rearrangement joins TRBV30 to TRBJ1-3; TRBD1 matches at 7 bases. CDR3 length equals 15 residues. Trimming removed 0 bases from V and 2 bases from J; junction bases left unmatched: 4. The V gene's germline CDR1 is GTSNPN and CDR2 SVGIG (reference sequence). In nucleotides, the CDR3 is TGTGCCTGGAGTGTAGGGGGCCCTACTGGAAACACCATATATTTT. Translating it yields CAWSVGGPTGNTIYF.

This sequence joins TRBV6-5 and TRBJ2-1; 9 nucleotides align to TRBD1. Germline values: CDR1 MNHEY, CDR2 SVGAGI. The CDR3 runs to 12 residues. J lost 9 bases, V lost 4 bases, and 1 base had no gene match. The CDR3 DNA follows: TGTGCCAGCAGTTCGACAGGGGGTGAGCAGTTCTTC. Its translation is CASSSTGGEQFF.

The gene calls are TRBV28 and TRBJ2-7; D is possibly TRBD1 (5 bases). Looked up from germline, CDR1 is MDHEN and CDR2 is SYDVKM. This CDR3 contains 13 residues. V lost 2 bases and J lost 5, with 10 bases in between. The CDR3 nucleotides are TGTGCCAGCAGTTTAATGGGGCCCCACGAGCAGTACTTC. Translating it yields CASSLMGPHEQYF.

The CDR3 DNA is TGTGCCAGCAGCTTATCTGGAGTCGGGGCCGGGGAGCTGTTTTTT. Protein: CASSLSGVGAGELFF. The V gene is TRBV7-9, the J gene TRBJ2-2, with a weak D call TRBD2 (5 bases). The germline V gene has CDR1 SEHNR and CDR2 FQNEAQ (reference sequence). The CDR3 has 15 amino acids. Trimming removed 2 bases from V and 6 bases from J, with 13 bases in between.

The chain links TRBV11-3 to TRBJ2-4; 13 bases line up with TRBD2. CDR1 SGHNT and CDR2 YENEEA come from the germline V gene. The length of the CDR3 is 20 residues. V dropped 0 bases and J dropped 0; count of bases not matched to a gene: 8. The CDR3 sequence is CASSLDGGTSGILAKNIQYF. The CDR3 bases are TGTGCCAGCAGCTTAGATGGGGGGACTAGCGGGATTCTAGCCAAAAACATTCAGTACTTC.

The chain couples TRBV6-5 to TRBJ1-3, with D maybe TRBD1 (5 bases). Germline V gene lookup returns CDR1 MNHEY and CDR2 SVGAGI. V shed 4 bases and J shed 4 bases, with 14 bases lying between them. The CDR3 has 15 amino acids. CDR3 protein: CASSLEGRKGNTIYF. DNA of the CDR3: TGTGCCAGCAGTTTGGAGGGGCGTAAGGGAAACACCATATATTTT.

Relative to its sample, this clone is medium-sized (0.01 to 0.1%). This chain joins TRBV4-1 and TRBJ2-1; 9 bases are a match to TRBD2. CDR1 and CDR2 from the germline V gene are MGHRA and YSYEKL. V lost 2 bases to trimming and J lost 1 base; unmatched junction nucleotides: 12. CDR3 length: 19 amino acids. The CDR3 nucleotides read TGCGCCAGCAGCCAATTGAACCTAGCGGGGCCCCCTTCCTACAATGAGCAGTTCTTC. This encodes CASSQLNLAGPPSYNEQFF.

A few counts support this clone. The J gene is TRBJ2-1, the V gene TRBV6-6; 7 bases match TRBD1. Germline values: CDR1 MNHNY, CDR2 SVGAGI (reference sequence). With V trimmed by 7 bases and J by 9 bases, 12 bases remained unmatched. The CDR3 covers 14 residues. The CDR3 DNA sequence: TGTGCCAGCAACGACAGGGATCGAAGGCCTGAGCAGTTCTTC. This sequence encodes CASNDRDRRPEQFF.

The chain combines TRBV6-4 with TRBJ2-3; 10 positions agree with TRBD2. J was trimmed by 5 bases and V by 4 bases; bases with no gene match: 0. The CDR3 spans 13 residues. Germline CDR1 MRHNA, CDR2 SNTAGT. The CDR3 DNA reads TGTGCCAGCAGTGCTAGCGGGAGAGATACGCAGTATTTT. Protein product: CASSASGRDTQYF.

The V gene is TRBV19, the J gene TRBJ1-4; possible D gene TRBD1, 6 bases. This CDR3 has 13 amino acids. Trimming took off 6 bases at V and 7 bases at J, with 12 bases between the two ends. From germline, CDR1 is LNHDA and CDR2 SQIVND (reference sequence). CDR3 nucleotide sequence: TGTGCCAGTAGGACCAGGACAGCTGAAAAACTGTTTTTT. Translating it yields CASRTRTAEKLFF.

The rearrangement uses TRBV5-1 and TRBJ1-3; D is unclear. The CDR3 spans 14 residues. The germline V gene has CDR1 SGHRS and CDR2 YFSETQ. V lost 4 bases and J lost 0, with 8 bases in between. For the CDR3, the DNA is TGCGCCAGCAGCAGATCTAGCTCTGGAAACACCATATATTTT. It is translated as CASSRSSSGNTIYF.

In nucleotides, the CDR3 is TGTGCCAGTAGTGTCCAGGGGGCAAAGTATGGCTACACCTTC. The encoded protein is CASSVQGAKYGYTF. The gene calls are TRBV19 and TRBJ1-2; TRBD1 matches at 8 bases. Trimming removed 5 bases from V and 5 bases from J; junction bases left unmatched: 7. CDR1 is LNHDA and CDR2 is SQIVND in the germline V gene (reference sequence). The CDR3 spans 14 residues.

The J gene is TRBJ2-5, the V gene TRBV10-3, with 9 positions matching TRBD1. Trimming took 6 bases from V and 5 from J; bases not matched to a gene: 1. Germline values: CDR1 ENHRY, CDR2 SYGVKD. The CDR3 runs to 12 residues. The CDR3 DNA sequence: TGTGCCATCAGCGGGACAGGGGAGACCCAGTACTTC. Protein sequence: CAISGTGETQYF.